This T cell receptor (beta chain) stems from a study of glioma-infiltrating T cells. The iRepertoire nested amplicon-rescue multiplex PCR amplified TCR alpha and beta CDR3s from RNA. For one-step reverse transcription and amplification, 100-400 ng of tissue mRNA or PBMC total RNA was used. TCRdb reprocessed the multiplex PCR reads with MiXCR, giving one entry per CDR3 protein. The table shows under 200,000 distinct CDR3 sequences, with over 40% occurring only once. To note about this clonotype: Its antigen is still unknown.

Whole-study findings and limits: Tissue and blood shared very few CDR3 sequences.

This sequence was found in a human donor with low-grade glioma or glioblastoma, undergoing nonglioma brain surgery, or in good health (not recorded which). Sequencing input: glioma tissue, nonneoplastic brain tissue, or PBMCs (not recorded which).

CDR3 loop: CASSPGRQGAEAFF. The CDR3 region has the DNA TGTGCCAGCAGCCCAGGGAGACAGGGCGCTGAAGCTTTCTTT. V is TRBV11-2 and J is TRBJ1-1; TRBD1 aligns across 7 bases. CDR1 and CDR2 from the germline V gene are SGHAT and FQNNGV. The J segment lost 6 bases and the V segment lost 5 bases, leaving 9 bases of the junction unmatched. The CDR3 has 14 residues.